The 14 T cell receptor beta chains in this list originate from one sample, sequenced in a study of vaccination effects on CD4 cells after COVID-19. No antigen has been identified for these receptors. Antigen-specific CD4+ T cells were expanded with viral peptide pools in the ViraFEST assay before sequencing. Following 10 days of culture, CD4+ T cells were isolated. Confirmation by PCR established that the person had SARS-CoV-2 infection between March and December 2020. Clones were sequenced by immunoSEQ multiplex PCR, and TCRdb holds only the in-frame ones, with some missing. The repertoire consists of roughly 27,000 clones, with 65% to 85% occurring once and the leading ten covering under 25%. The source was CD4+ T cells from PBMCs cultured with HCoV-NL63 spike peptides, collected before COVID-19 vaccination. Receptor source: a human donor who had a prior SARS-CoV-2 infection.

J is TRBJ1-2 and V is TRBV4-3; tentatively, D is TRBD1 (5 bases). Germline V gives CDR1 LGHNA, CDR2 YSLEER. The CDR3 spans 14 residues. V was pared by 0 bases and J by 1 base, with 6 bases between. The chain's CDR3 is CASSQDRDNYGYTF. The CDR3 DNA reads as TGCGCCAGCAGCCAAGACAGGGATAACTATGGCTACACCTTC.

The CDR3 coding sequence is TGTGCCAGCAGCAGGGCAGGGACCGGGGAGCTGTTTTTT. Its translation is CASSRAGTGELFF. The chain combines TRBV2 with TRBJ2-2, with D tentatively TRBD1 (5 bases). The CDR3 is made up of 13 amino acids. The V and J ends lost 6 bases and 5 bases respectively, with 10 bases between them. Germline CDR1 reads SNHLY; CDR2 reads FYNNEI.

This sequence joins TRBV15 and TRBJ2-7; TRBD1 might be the D (6 bases). The CDR3 length is 13 residues. The ends were cut back, 0 bases at V and 3 bases at J, with 6 bases in the middle. Germline V gives CDR1 LNHNV, CDR2 YYDKDF (reference sequence). In nucleotides, the CDR3 is TGTGCCACCAGCAGAGACAGGGGCTACGAGCAGTACTTC. It yields the protein CATSRDRGYEQYF.

The chain carries TRBV19 and TRBJ1-2, with D hard to call. Germline lookup yields CDR1 LNHDA and CDR2 SQIVND (reference sequence). Trimming pared 7 bases from V and 2 bases from J, leaving 14 bases between. The CDR3 has 14 residues. The CDR3: CASNYAGENYGYTF. The CDR3 DNA reads as TGTGCCAGTAACTACGCAGGAGAGAACTATGGCTACACCTTC.

The chain uses TRBV6-6 and TRBJ2-5; 10 positions match TRBD1. The CDR3 consists of 15 residues. The germline V gene has CDR1 MNHNY and CDR2 SVGAGI (reference sequence). J was trimmed by 5 bases and V by 6 bases; bases with no gene match: 9. This chain's CDR3 is CASRETTGGAETQYF. CDR3 DNA sequence: TGTGCCAGCAGAGAAACGACAGGGGGCGCGGAGACCCAGTACTTC.

This clone was counted only a few times. V usage is TRBV2 and J usage is TRBJ1-6; no firm D call. The CDR3 sequence is 15 residues long. CDR1 SNHLY and CDR2 FYNNEI come from the germline V gene. Deletions cut 4 bases from V and 14 bases from J, with 21 bases between. DNA for the CDR3: TGTGCCAGCAGTGTAGGACTTCCGGGCCCTTCGTCCCTCCACTTT. Amino acid sequence: CASSVGLPGPSSLHF. The full variable domain, completed using reference TRBV2 and TRBJ1-6, is EPEVTQTPSHQVTQMGQEVILRCVPISNHLYFYWYRQILGQKVEFLVSFYNNEISEKSEIFDDQFSVERPDGSNFTLKIRSTKLEDSAMYFCASSVGLPGPSSLHFGNGTRLTVT.

The chain is built from TRBV25-1 and TRBJ1-1; TRBD1 agrees at 7 bases. This CDR3 region has 13 residues. Per the germline V gene, CDR1 is MGHDK and CDR2 is SYGVNS. J was trimmed by 4 bases and V by 3 bases; bases with no gene match: 2. Here the CDR3 DNA reads TGTGCCAGCAGTGAGGACAGGAGCACTGAAGCTTTCTTT. Translated: CASSEDRSTEAFF. Drawing the rest from reference TRBV25-1 and TRBJ1-1, the complete variable domain is EADIYQTPRYLVIGTGKKITLECSQTMGHDKMYWYQQDPGMELHLIHYSYGVNSTEKGDLSSESTVSRIRTEHFPLTLESARPSHTSQYLCASSEDRSTEAFFGQGTRLTVV.

The rearrangement joins TRBV4-2 to TRBJ2-1; the match to TRBD2 covers 8 bases. The germline V gene encodes CDR1 LGHNA and CDR2 YNFKEQ. With V trimmed by 0 bases and J by 6 bases, 7 bases remained unmatched. The CDR3 runs to 16 residues. The CDR3 coding sequence is TGTGCCAGCAGCCAAGATACGAGCGGGGGCTCCAATGAGCAGTTCTTC. Amino acids: CASSQDTSGGSNEQFF.

The J gene is TRBJ2-6, the V gene TRBV2; TRBD1 is a possible D gene (7 bases). The CDR3 extends over 15 amino acids. CDR1 is SNHLY, CDR2 FYNNEI, per germline. V shed 5 bases and J shed 1 base, with 9 bases lying between them. The CDR3 loop reads CASSPGGSGANVLTF. The CDR3 DNA reads TGTGCCAGCAGTCCAGGGGGGTCTGGGGCCAACGTCCTGACTTTC.

In its sample, this clone was seen a few times. V usage is TRBV11-3 and J usage is TRBJ2-3; D is unclear. This CDR3 is 11 amino acids long. Germline V CDR1 and CDR2: SGHNT, YENEEA. V gave up 6 bases and J gave up 0 bases, with 1 base separating them. This chain's CDR3 is CASRSTDTQYF. The CDR3 DNA reads TGTGCCAGCAGGAGCACAGATACGCAGTATTTT.

This chain joins TRBV3-1 (or the pseudogene TRBV3-2) and TRBJ2-1; 9 bases are a match to TRBD2. This CDR3 has 17 residues. Germline trimming cut 4 bases from V and 8 bases from J; bases unmatched to any gene: 15. The germline V gene encodes CDR1 LGHDT and CDR2 YNNKEL (reference sequence). CDR3 sequence: CASSRVTGTSNLDEQFF. CDR3 sequence (DNA): TGTGCCAGCAGCCGGGTCACCGGGACTAGCAACCTAGATGAGCAGTTCTTC.

The rearrangement joins TRBV6-2 or TRBV6-3 to TRBJ2-1; D is possibly TRBD2 (5 bases). The CDR3 runs to 16 residues. Germline-derived CDR1 and CDR2 are MNHEY and SVGEGT. V was cut by 0 bases and J by 10 bases, with 19 bases left in between. The CDR3 sequence: CASSYSTRTSSLEQFF. CDR3 sequence (DNA): TGTGCCAGCAGTTACTCGACACGGACTTCCAGTTTGGAGCAGTTCTTC.

The gene calls are TRBV5-5 and TRBJ2-5; 8 bases fit TRBD2. CDR1 and CDR2 from the germline V gene are SGHKS and YYEKEE (reference sequence). Unmatched junction bases numbered 13, after V lost 4 bases and J lost 5 bases. This CDR3 region has 16 residues. The CDR3 coding sequence is TGTGCCAGCAGCCTGGTCGGGGGGGTCGGTCGGGAGACCCAGTACTTC. It codes for CASSLVGGVGRETQYF. The full variable domain, rest sourced from reference TRBV5-5 and TRBJ2-5, is DAGVTQSPTHLIKTRGQQVTLRCSPISGHKSVSWYQQVLGQGPQFIFQYYEKEERGRGNFPDRFSARQFPNYSSELNVNALLLGDSALYLCASSLVGGVGRETQYFGPGTRLLVL.

This chain uses TRBV13 with TRBJ2-3; no clear D. CDR3 length equals 12 residues. Germline CDR1 reads PRHDT; CDR2 reads FYEKMQ (reference sequence). Trimming shortened V by 4 bases and J by 6 bases, and 8 bases separated the two germline ends. The DNA for the CDR3 is TGTGCCAGCAGCTCGCCGTCCGATACGCAGTATTTT. This encodes CASSSPSDTQYF.